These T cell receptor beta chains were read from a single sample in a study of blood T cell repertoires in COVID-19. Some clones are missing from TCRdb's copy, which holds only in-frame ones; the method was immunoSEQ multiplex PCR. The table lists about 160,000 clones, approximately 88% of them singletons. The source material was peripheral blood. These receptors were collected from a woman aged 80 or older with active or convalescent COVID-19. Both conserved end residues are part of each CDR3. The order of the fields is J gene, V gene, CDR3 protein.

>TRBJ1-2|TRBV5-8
CASNPFPSGQALGYTF
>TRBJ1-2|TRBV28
CASGVRGQAYYGYTF
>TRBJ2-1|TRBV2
CASSGSENSYNEQFF
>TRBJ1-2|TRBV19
CASSGGRDRGGYGYTF
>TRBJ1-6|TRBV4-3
CASSQDPKAGSPLHF
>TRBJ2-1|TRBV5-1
CASSSGLTNNEQFF
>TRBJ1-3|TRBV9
CASSADRGKGNTIYF
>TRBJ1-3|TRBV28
CASSLSRGGSGNTIYF
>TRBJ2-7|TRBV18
CASSLEGIGYEQYF
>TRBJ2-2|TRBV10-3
CAISTRQDGELFF
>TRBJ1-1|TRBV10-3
CAISDQQGDTEAFF
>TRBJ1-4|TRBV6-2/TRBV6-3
CASSYSTGFNEKLFF
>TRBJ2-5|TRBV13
CASSSRGRETQYF
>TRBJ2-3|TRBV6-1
CASSIRSDTQYF
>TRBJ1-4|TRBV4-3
CASSQDPQGDNEKLFF
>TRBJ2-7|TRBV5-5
CASSTQGFEQYF
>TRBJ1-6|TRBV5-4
CASSFGGAGNSPLHF
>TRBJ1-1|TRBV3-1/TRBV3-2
CASSRLSPTGNTEAFF
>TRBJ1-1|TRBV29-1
CSAQGQLNTEAFF
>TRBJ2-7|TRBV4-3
CASSQRPLAGGYEQYF
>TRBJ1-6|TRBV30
CAWSVLFSPLHF
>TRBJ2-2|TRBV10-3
CAISPTANTGELFF
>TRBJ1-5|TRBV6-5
CASKAGGNQPQHF
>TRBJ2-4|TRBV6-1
CASSDGGVGNIQYF
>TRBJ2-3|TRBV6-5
CASSPGGGRGDTQYF
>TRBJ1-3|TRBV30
CALDRGFGNTIYF
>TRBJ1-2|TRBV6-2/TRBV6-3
CASSYNWGRNYGYTF
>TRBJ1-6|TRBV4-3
CASSQDATGYNSPLHF
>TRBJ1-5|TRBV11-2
CASSLDPTGPNQPQHF
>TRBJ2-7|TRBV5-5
CASSLRILAAEQYF
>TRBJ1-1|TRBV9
CASSVYQGGENTEAFF
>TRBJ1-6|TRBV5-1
CASSLEVGSSYNSPLHF
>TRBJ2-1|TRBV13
CASSLDGLAGIEQFF
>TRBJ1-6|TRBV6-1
CASSEWGSSNSPLHF
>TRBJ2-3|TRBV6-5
CASSYRGGPTDTQYF